A selection of T cell receptor beta chains follows, all from one sample in a study of T-cell reconstitution after alpha-beta-depleted transplantation in children. One entry per CDR3 protein results from TCRdb running MiXCR on the PCR reads. The sample lists about 500,000 distinct CDR3 sequences; over 25% were seen once. Specimen: PBMCs from the stem cell graft donor, collected from the stem cell graft. All receptors come from a human donor who donated a stem cell graft to a child with aplastic anemia. CDR3s include the opening cysteine and the closing phenylalanine or tryptophan. A D gene is named only where the DNA matches it firmly. Size values are once, few and many counts, or a class for expanded clones, and some rows have none.

d_gene,v_gene,j_gene,abundance,CDR3nt,CDR3aa
.,TRBV4-3,TRBJ2-3,.,TGCGCCAGCAGCCAAGTCGGCGGACGCACAGATACGCAGTATTTT,CASSQVGGRTDTQYF
TRBD2,TRBV20-1,TRBJ2-2,.,TGCAGTGCTAGAACCCCTAGCGGGAGAGGAGTGGCCGGGGAGCTGTTTTTT,CSARTPSGRGVAGELFF
.,TRBV4-3,TRBJ2-3,.,TGCGCCAGCAGCCCAGGGAGCGGCCAGGGGGATACGCAGTATTTT,CASSPGSGQGDTQYF
.,TRBV6-1,TRBJ1-1,.,TGTGCCAGCAATCTCGGGGGCGCCGGGAACACTGAAGCTTTCTTT,CASNLGGAGNTEAFF
.,TRBV11-3,TRBJ2-7,.,TGTGCCAGCAGCCTAGGACTGGACTACGAGCAGTACTTC,CASSLGLDYEQYF
TRBD2,TRBV5-5,TRBJ2-1,.,TGTGCCAGCAGCTTGCGGGAGGTCTCCTACAATGAGCAGTTCTTC,CASSLREVSYNEQFF
.,TRBV7-3,TRBJ2-5,few,TGTGCCAGCAGCTTCGCGGACCAAGAGACCCAGTACTTC,CASSFADQETQYF
.,TRBV29-1,TRBJ1-1,many,TGCAGCGTTGAATCGGGTGTAGGCACTAACACTGAAGCTTTCTTT,CSVESGVGTNTEAFF
.,TRBV5-6,TRBJ2-2,.,TGTGCCAGCAGTCTCACATTCACCGGGGAGCTGTTTTTT,CASSLTFTGELFF
.,TRBV11-2,TRBJ2-1,.,TGTGCCAGCAGCTTAAGGGACGACAGCAGAAGCTCCTACAATGAGCAGTTCTTC,CASSLRDDSRSSYNEQFF
TRBD2,TRBV29-1,TRBJ2-5,.,TGCAGCTTCAAGACTAGCGGGATCTTGTACTTC,CSFKTSGILYF
TRBD2,TRBV20-1,TRBJ2-3,few,TGCAGTGCTAGTCTCACTAGCGGTCCCACAGATACGCAGTATTTT,CSASLTSGPTDTQYF
TRBD1,TRBV6-1,TRBJ1-2,few,TGTGCCAGCAGTCAGGACAGGCCACCGGGTATTGATGGCTACACCTTC,CASSQDRPPGIDGYTF
.,TRBV7-2,TRBJ1-4,many,TGTGCCAGCAGGCTAGTGGGGGCGGATGAAAAACTGTTTTTT,CASRLVGADEKLFF
TRBD1,TRBV12-3/TRBV12-4,TRBJ1-4,.,TGTGCCAGCATCTCTCAAGGGGGCTCGGGAGAAAAACTGTTTTTT,CASISQGGSGEKLFF
.,TRBV7-2,TRBJ1-2,.,TGTGCCAGCAGCTTAGGTCTAGGGGGGGCGCTTGGCTACACCTTC,CASSLGLGGALGYTF
.,TRBV7-2,TRBJ2-3,.,TGTGCCAGCAGCTTAGAGGGCGGGATGGCAGATACGCAGTATTTT,CASSLEGGMADTQYF
TRBD2,TRBV25-1,TRBJ2-2,.,TGTGCCAGCAGAAGGGAGGGGACCGGGGAGCTGTTTTTT,CASRREGTGELFF
TRBD2,TRBV9,TRBJ2-1,few,TGTGCCAGCGGAATGACTAGCGCAACCTACAATGAGCAGTTCTTC,CASGMTSATYNEQFF
TRBD2,TRBV29-1,TRBJ2-1,.,TGCAGCGCAACACTAGCGGGAGGTTACAATGAGCAGTTCTTC,CSATLAGGYNEQFF
.,TRBV6-2/TRBV6-3,TRBJ1-3,.,TGTGCCAGCAGTTACGCGGGGACCTCTGGAAACACCATATATTTT,CASSYAGTSGNTIYF
.,TRBV7-2,TRBJ1-5,once,TGTGCCAGCAGCTTAGTGCAGGGAGCCCAGCCCCAGCATTTT,CASSLVQGAQPQHF
TRBD1,TRBV24-1,TRBJ2-5,few,TGTGCCACCAGACCGACAGGGACAGAGACCCAGTACTTC,CATRPTGTETQYF
.,TRBV7-2,TRBJ2-6,.,TGTGCCAGCAGTTCCAAGGGGACTGTGTCGGGGGCCAACGTCCTGACTTTC,CASSSKGTVSGANVLTF
.,TRBV30,TRBJ2-7,many,TGTGCCTGGAGCCCGAAGGGGATTGCCCCATACGAGCAGTACTTC,CAWSPKGIAPYEQYF
TRBD2,TRBV14,TRBJ2-3,.,TGTGCCAGCAGCCAAGGAACGGCCTGGGCGGGAGGCACGAGCACAGATACGCAGTATTTT,CASSQGTAWAGGTSTDTQYF
TRBD1,TRBV6-5,TRBJ2-3,few,TGTGCCAGCAGTTACGATCCGGGACAGGGTACAGATACGCAGTATTTT,CASSYDPGQGTDTQYF
.,TRBV7-9,TRBJ1-3,few,TGTGCCAGCAGCTTAATGGGGACGGCGAGCTCTGGAAACACCATATATTTT,CASSLMGTASSGNTIYF
.,TRBV12-3/TRBV12-4,TRBJ1-1,.,TGTGCCAGCAGTTTATCCCCGAAAACTGAAGCTTTCTTT,CASSLSPKTEAFF
TRBD2,TRBV7-2,TRBJ2-1,few,TGTGCCAGCAGCGTAGGACTAGCTTCCCATGAGCAGTTCTTC,CASSVGLASHEQFF
TRBD1,TRBV29-1,TRBJ2-7,few,TGCAGCGTGTGGGGACAGGGGTTAACCGAGCAGTACTTC,CSVWGQGLTEQYF
.,TRBV30,TRBJ2-1,.,TGTGCCTGGTTACGGCAGACCCCATACAATGAGCAGTTCTTC,CAWLRQTPYNEQFF
.,TRBV4-2,TRBJ1-4,.,TGTGCCAGCAGTCGGGACTCAACTAATGAAAAACTGTTTTTT,CASSRDSTNEKLFF
TRBD1,TRBV27,TRBJ2-1,.,TGTGCCAGCAGTTTAGGGGACAGGGGAATGCCTACCTCCTACAATGAGCAGTTCTTC,CASSLGDRGMPTSYNEQFF
.,TRBV18,TRBJ2-3,few,TGTGCCAGCTCACCATTGGGGGGCTCTGCAGATACGCAGTATTTT,CASSPLGGSADTQYF
TRBD1,TRBV18,TRBJ1-1,few,TGTGCCAGCTCACCAAGGGGGCACAACACTGAAGCTTTCTTT,CASSPRGHNTEAFF
.,TRBV30,TRBJ1-4,few,TGTGCCTGGGACGGTGCAACTAATGAAAAACTGTTTTTT,CAWDGATNEKLFF